The 19 T cell receptor beta chains below come from one sample, sequenced in a study of cytomegalovirus exposure and HLA in healthy donors. PCR involved 60 Vbeta and 13 Jbeta primers. Here immunoSEQ multiplex PCR was the method, and the copy in TCRdb shows in-frame clones only, minus some. The sample records more than 80,000 clones, around 86% being singletons. The sample was PBMCs. Receptor source: a man younger than 45 in good health and CMV-seropositive.

This chain joins TRBV2 and TRBJ2-2, with TRBD2 identical over 7 bases. CDR1 and CDR2 (germline): SNHLY, FYNNEI. This CDR3 spans 14 amino acids. The V segment lost 7 bases and the J segment 7 bases; nucleotides outside the gene matches: 9. The CDR3: CASIDLAVRGELFF. The CDR3 DNA is TGTGCCAGCATCGATCTAGCGGTGCGCGGGGAGCTGTTTTTT.

J is TRBJ2-3 and V is TRBV5-1; the match to TRBD2 covers 14 bases. V was clipped by 4 bases and J by 3 bases; unmatched bases: 7. CDR1 is SGHRS, CDR2 YFSETQ, per germline. The CDR3 spans 17 residues. The CDR3 here is CASSAGLAGGWTDTQYF. CDR3 DNA: TGCGCCAGCAGCGCTGGACTAGCGGGAGGTTGGACAGATACGCAGTATTTT.

V and J are TRBV10-1 and TRBJ2-3; TRBD2 might be the D (6 bases). Germline values: CDR1 WNHNN, CDR2 SYGVQD (reference sequence). V dropped 4 bases and J dropped 0 bases, with 11 bases sitting between them. CDR3 length: 15 residues. CDR3 sequence: CASSGAGPSTDTQYF. In nucleotides, the CDR3 is TGCGCCAGCAGTGGAGCGGGTCCTAGCACAGATACGCAGTATTTT.

This clone turned up a few times. V usage is TRBV6-1 and J usage is TRBJ1-1, with 9 positions matching TRBD1. The CDR3 is made up of 14 amino acids. Germline CDR1 and CDR2: MNHNS and SASEGT. J lost 4 bases, V lost 5 bases, and 5 bases had no gene match. The CDR3 loop is CASSRTGVATEAFF. The DNA for the CDR3 is TGTGCCAGCAGTAGGACAGGGGTTGCCACTGAAGCTTTCTTT.

This clone has more than one count but fewer than ten. The chain employs TRBV5-1 and TRBJ2-1, with TRBD1 as a possible D gene (6 bases). Per germline, CDR1 SGHRS and CDR2 YFSETQ. The CDR3 runs 16 residues. Trimming took 0 bases from V and 3 from J, leaving 13 bases between them. Written as DNA, the CDR3 is TGCGCCAGCAGCTTGGGTGCAGGGGAAATCTACAATGAGCAGTTCTTC. Amino acid sequence: CASSLGAGEIYNEQFF.

The V and J genes are TRBV6-6 and TRBJ2-7; 9 nucleotides align to TRBD1. V was clipped by 6 bases and J by 1 base; unmatched bases: 4. This CDR3 region has 14 residues. CDR1 is MNHNY, CDR2 SVGAGI, per germline (reference sequence). The CDR3 reads CASRGQGPSYEQYF. CDR3 in DNA: TGTGCCAGCAGGGGACAGGGTCCGTCCTACGAGCAGTACTTC.

This chain uses TRBV27 with TRBJ1-2; 7 bases match TRBD1. The length of the CDR3 is 13 residues. Germline assignment: CDR1 MNHEY and CDR2 SMNVEV (reference sequence). V was clipped by 3 bases and J by 8 bases; unmatched bases: 6. In nucleotides, the CDR3 is TGTGCCAGCAGTTTGGCAGGGGGAATAGGCTACACCTTC. This sequence encodes CASSLAGGIGYTF.

This clone was seen a single time. The CDR3 sequence: CASGSVSGELFF. The DNA of the CDR3 is TGTGCTAGTGGTTCTGTGTCCGGGGAGCTGTTTTTT. The chain couples TRBV12-5 to TRBJ2-2; D is unresolved. CDR3 size: 12 residues. Germline V gene lookup returns CDR1 LGHNT and CDR2 FRNRAP. Trimming left V 4 bases short and J 6 bases short, with 6 bases between.

The rearrangement links TRBV7-9 to TRBJ2-1, with D possibly matching TRBD2 (6 bases). The CDR3 length is 15 residues. Trimming shortened V by 3 bases and J by 0 bases, and 9 bases separated the two germline ends. From germline, CDR1 is SEHNR and CDR2 FQNEAQ (reference sequence). DNA of the CDR3: TGTGCCAGCAGCTTTTCTAGCGCCTCCTACAATGAGCAGTTCTTC. Encoded protein: CASSFSSASYNEQFF.

The gene calls are TRBV6-5 and TRBJ2-7; 9 bases fit TRBD2. CDR1 MNHEY and CDR2 SVGAGI come from the germline V gene. The CDR3 spans 15 residues. With V trimmed by 10 bases and J by 7 bases, 17 bases remained unmatched. In nucleotides, the CDR3 is TGTGCCACCATGAAAGCGGGAGGTCCTTTGGGGGAGCAGTACTTC. Translated: CATMKAGGPLGEQYF.

The rearrangement uses TRBV28 and TRBJ2-7; D not certain. CDR3 size: 12 residues. The germline V gene has CDR1 MDHEN and CDR2 SYDVKM. The V end lost 1 base, the J end lost 6 bases, and 7 bases lay between the germline ends. For the CDR3, the DNA is TGTGCCAGCAGTTTATCTTTTTTCGAGCAGTACTTC. The encoded protein is CASSLSFFEQYF.

The chain combines TRBV5-4 with TRBJ2-7, with D unclear. Trimming removed 2 bases at V and 8 bases at J, with 17 bases between. This CDR3 has 14 amino acids. The germline CDR1 and CDR2 sequences are SGHNT and YYREEE (reference sequence). This CDR3 reads CASSFQASSDQQYF. In DNA, the CDR3 is TGTGCCAGCAGCTTCCAAGCTAGTTCCGATCAGCAGTACTTC. The full variable domain, with the rest looked up from reference TRBV5-4 and TRBJ2-7, is ETGVTQSPTHLIKTRGQQVTLRCSSQSGHNTVSWYQQALGQGPQFIFQYYREEENGRGNFPPRFSGLQFPNYSSELNVNALELDDSALYLCASSFQASSDQQYFGPGTRLTVT.

The chain employs TRBV4-1 and TRBJ2-7; 9 nucleotides align to TRBD1. J lost 3 bases, V lost 4 bases, and 7 bases had no gene match. The CDR3 is made up of 15 amino acids. Germline V gene lookup returns CDR1 MGHRA and CDR2 YSYEKL. CDR3 in DNA: TGCGCCAGCAGCCGCTTGTGGGGACAGGGCTACGAGCAGTACTTC. Encoded protein: CASSRLWGQGYEQYF.

This clone was observed a single time. The V gene is TRBV4-1, the J gene TRBJ2-1; D call uncertain. Germline-derived CDR1 and CDR2 are MGHRA and YSYEKL. The CDR3 has 16 amino acids. V was clipped by 1 base and J by 0 bases, with 10 bases between them. CDR3 residues: CASSQGIVSSYNEQFF. CDR3 coding DNA: TGCGCCAGCAGCCAAGGCATCGTTAGCTCCTACAATGAGCAGTTCTTC.

This chain uses TRBV5-4 with TRBJ1-1; D is perhaps TRBD1 (6 bases). V shed 0 bases and J shed 0 bases, with 12 bases lying between them. Per the germline V gene, CDR1 is SGHNT and CDR2 is YYREEE (reference sequence). The CDR3 spans 16 residues. CDR3 sequence (DNA): TGTGCCAGCAGCTTGGGTCGGGGGGCCATGAACACTGAAGCTTTCTTT. As protein: CASSLGRGAMNTEAFF. Full variable domain (outside the CDR3, taken from reference TRBV5-4 and TRBJ1-1): ETGVTQSPTHLIKTRGQQVTLRCSSQSGHNTVSWYQQALGQGPQFIFQYYREEENGRGNFPPRFSGLQFPNYSSELNVNALELDDSALYLCASSLGRGAMNTEAFFGQGTRLTVV.

The chain couples TRBV6-5 to TRBJ2-7, with 8 bases matching TRBD2. Germline V gene lookup returns CDR1 MNHEY and CDR2 SVGAGI. V was pared by 5 bases and J by 1 base, with 4 bases of the junction left unmatched. The CDR3 runs to 14 residues. As DNA, the CDR3 is TGTGCCAGCAGTAAGACTAGCGCTTCCTACGAGCAGTACTTC. It yields the protein CASSKTSASYEQYF.

V is TRBV2 and J is TRBJ2-5; the D gene is possibly TRBD2 (7 bases). Germline-derived CDR1 and CDR2 are SNHLY and FYNNEI. This CDR3 region has 15 residues. V dropped 6 bases and J dropped 3 bases, with 17 bases sitting between them. CDR3 in DNA: TGTGCCAGCAGCCTTGAAGGGGGAGGGGAAGAGACCCAGTACTTC. Its translation is CASSLEGGGEETQYF. The variable domain in full, completed from reference TRBV2 and TRBJ2-5, reads EPEVTQTPSHQVTQMGQEVILRCVPISNHLYFYWYRQILGQKVEFLVSFYNNEISEKSEIFDDQFSVERPDGSNFTLKIRSTKLEDSAMYFCASSLEGGGEETQYFGPGTRLLVL.

The V and J genes are TRBV7-6 and TRBJ2-7; 7 bases align to TRBD2. This CDR3 has 16 residues. In germline, CDR1 is SGHVS, CDR2 FNYEAQ. V was clipped by 5 bases and J by 1 base; unmatched bases: 11. In nucleotides, the CDR3 is TGTGCCAGCAGCCGGGGTCCTAGCGGCCAATCCTACGAGCAGTACTTC. Encoded protein: CASSRGPSGQSYEQYF.

The rearrangement joins TRBV5-3 to TRBJ2-2; 12 positions match TRBD2. TRBV5-3 is an open reading frame, and its role is uncertain. The trim removed 0 bases at V and 5 bases at J, leaving 5 bases unmatched. This CDR3 comprises 17 residues. Here the CDR3 DNA reads TGTGCCAGAAGCTTGGGACTAGCGGGAGTACGAACCGGGGAGCTGTTTTTT. It codes for CARSLGLAGVRTGELFF.